Included here is one T cell receptor beta chain sequence, with context. The assay was immunoSEQ multiplex PCR, and TCRdb's table has in-frame clones only and misses some. The sample has roughly 140,000 clones, 87% seen once. This entry belongs to a study of T cell responses to AZD1222 COVID-19 vaccine. Germline lookup yields CDR1 LNHNV and CDR2 YYDKDF (reference sequence). The V end lost 5 bases, the J end lost 8 bases, and 22 bases lay between the germline ends. The CDR3 runs to 15 residues. The clonotype originates from an adult who received the AZD1222 COVID-19 vaccine. Here the sequenced sample was peripheral blood, taken 28 days after the second AZD1222 dose. The chain has TRBV15 and TRBJ2-7; D is perhaps TRBD1 (9 bases). The CDR3 DNA reads as TGTGCCACCAGCGGGACAGGGCTTATAGCGGGAAAGCAGTACTTC. This sequence encodes CATSGTGLIAGKQYF.